This T cell receptor (beta chain) was found in a study of human T cells and chemical hapten exposure. As handled by the study authors: Samples held a median of around 100,000 TCRs, range roughly 20,000–690,600. TCRdb fed the RACE reads into MiXCR, producing one record per CDR3 protein. For this entry, the V and J calls and clone size follow TCRdb and not the study's own pipeline. The sample has 85,000 to 100,000 distinct CDR3 sequences; 9.5% to 15% are singletons. Specified time point: patch test 1, 2 weeks after DPC sensitization. Specified treatment: therapeutic diphenylcyclopropenone sensitization with weekly scalp DPC. This CDR3 has 15 residues. The germline V gene has CDR1 MDHEN and CDR2 SYDVKM. The trim removed 7 bases at V and 2 bases at J, leaving 8 bases unmatched. Study results and limitations: No change in TCRs above 1 in 1000 frequency was produced by DPC sensitization.

This clonotype was seen at least ten times. Antigen unknown. The chain links TRBV28 to TRBJ1-5; 7 positions agree with TRBD1. The TCR sequence derives from a middle-aged woman with alopecia areata. Some clones in this sample may be carry-over from other donors' samples. The input for sequencing was whole blood, taken in connection with sensitization to the hapten diphenylcyclopropenone (DPC). DNA for the CDR3: TGTGCCAGCAAGATGGACAGGTTGGGCAATCAGCCCCAGCATTTT. Its protein product is CASKMDRLGNQPQHF. The full variable domain, rest sourced from reference TRBV28 and TRBJ1-5, is DVKVTQSSRYLVKRTGEKVFLECVQDMDHENMFWYRQDPGLGLRLIYFSYDVKMKEKGDIPEGYSVSREKKERFSLILESASTNQTSMYLCASKMDRLGNQPQHFGDGTRLSIL.